The clone carrying this TCR beta chain was detected only once. Original processing notes: Amplified reference gene primers provided the basis for estimating nucleated cell counts. The assay was immunoSEQ multiplex PCR, and TCRdb's table has in-frame clones only and misses some. V and J calls and clone size come straight from that table; D and trimming were deduced from the DNA. The table records 250,000 or so clones, under 90% of them present only once. The entry originates in a study of blood T cell repertoires in COVID-19. As for the study in general: The United States, Italy and Spain provided the acute and convalescent COVID-19 samples. Sample material is recorded as cDNA or gDNA derived from T cells, B-cell-depleted T cells, or PBMCs.

The CDR3 sequence is 13 residues long. Germline CDR1 SGHTA, CDR2 FQGNSA. Trimming cost V 5 bases and J 4 bases, with 11 bases left between them. This clonotype was sampled from a woman aged 40-49 years who had recovered from COVID-19. The rearrangement joins TRBV7-2 to TRBJ2-5; no clear D. The sample consisted of peripheral blood. The CDR3 spells CASSPGLGETQYF. CDR3 in DNA: TGTGCCAGCAGCCCGGGTTTGGGAGAGACCCAGTACTTC.